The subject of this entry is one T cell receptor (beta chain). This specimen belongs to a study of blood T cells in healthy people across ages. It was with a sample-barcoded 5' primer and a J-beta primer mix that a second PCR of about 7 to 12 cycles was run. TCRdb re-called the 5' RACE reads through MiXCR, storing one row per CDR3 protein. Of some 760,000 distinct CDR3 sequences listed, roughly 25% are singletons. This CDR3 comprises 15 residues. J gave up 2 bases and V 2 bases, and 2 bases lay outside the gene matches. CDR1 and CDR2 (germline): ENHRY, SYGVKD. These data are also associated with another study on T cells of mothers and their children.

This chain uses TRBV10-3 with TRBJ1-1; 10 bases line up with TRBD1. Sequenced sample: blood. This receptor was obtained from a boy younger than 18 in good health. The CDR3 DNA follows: TGTGCCATCAGTGAGGGACAGGGGGAAAACACTGAAGCTTTCTTT. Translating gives CAISEGQGENTEAFF.